This note documents a single TCR beta chain sequence. Its target is unknown. Clones were read by immunoSEQ multiplex PCR, and TCRdb kept only the in-frame ones, dropping some. The sample includes 2,500,000 or so clones, over 85% of them seen just once. Partitioning of CD4+ cells yielded a CD45RA+ naive subset and a CD45RA-negative memory subset. These data belong to a study of shared clonotypes between healthy human individuals. Study-level points and caveats: Sampling included only blood; tissue repertoires likely differ. Non-shared clonotypes had lower generation probabilities than clonotypes shared by all four sorted-subset donors.

The germline V and J ends were trimmed by 6 bases and 0 bases, with 8 bases remaining between them. CDR1 is LNHDA and CDR2 is SQIVND in the germline V gene (reference sequence). This CDR3 region has 14 residues. This sequence originates from a young man in good health. Material: naive CD4+ T cells sorted from blood. Subset given: CD45RA+ positively selected. The rearrangement links TRBV19 to TRBJ1-4; no firm D call. CDR3: CASSPFATNEKLFF. Written as DNA, the CDR3 is TGTGCCAGTAGCCCATTTGCAACTAATGAAAAACTGTTTTTT.